This is a list of T cell receptor beta chains from one sample in a study of beta chain features in type 1 diabetes. Libraries were prepared by immunoSEQ multiplex PCR; TCRdb keeps only in-frame clonotypes and omits some of them. This table has about 300,000 clones, roughly 14% appearing once. Sequenced sample: naive CD4+ T cells from blood. All receptors derive from a woman in her late teens or twenties with type 1 diabetes. CDR3s include the opening cysteine and the closing phenylalanine or tryptophan. D genes are given only for firm matches. The size field is filled for only some rows; it gives once, few, many or a size class.

TRBJ2-5 | TRBD1 | TRBV28 | . | TGTGCCAGCAGTTTGCCCGGGCTGGACAGGGGATCTAAGACCCAGTACTTC | CASSLPGLDRGSKTQYF
TRBJ2-1 | . | TRBV9 | . | TGTGCCAGCAGCGAGGGGGGACTACCGCCTTACAATGAGCAGTTCTTC | CASSEGGLPPYNEQFF
TRBJ2-1 | . | TRBV18 | . | TGTGCCAGCTCACCAGCGGGCCTGGCCTACAATGAGCAGTTCTTC | CASSPAGLAYNEQFF
TRBJ1-1 | . | TRBV5-4 | . | TGTGCCAGCAGCAATAGGGCAGGGCGGAACACTGAAGCTTTCTTT | CASSNRAGRNTEAFF
TRBJ2-3 | . | TRBV5-1 | few | TGCGCCAGCAGCTTGGCCGCGGGGGCTGATACGCAGTATTTT | CASSLAAGADTQYF
TRBJ2-7 | TRBD1 | TRBV10-3 | . | TGTGCCATCAGTGAAACAGGGGGCTACGAGCAGTACTTC | CAISETGGYEQYF
TRBJ2-5 | TRBD1 | TRBV19 | few | TGTGCCAGTAGTTTGGAGACAGGGGTAGAGACCCAGTACTTC | CASSLETGVETQYF
TRBJ2-7 | . | TRBV19 | . | TGTGCCAGTAGTCGGGGAGCTGCCTACGAGCAGTACTTC | CASSRGAAYEQYF
TRBJ2-1 | TRBD1 | TRBV7-3 | . | TGTGCCAGCAGCAGCCAGGGACAGAAAATCTACAATGAGCAGTTCTTC | CASSSQGQKIYNEQFF
TRBJ2-3 | TRBD2 | TRBV7-9 | few | TGTGCCAGCAGCCTCCCTATAGCGGGAGGTGGGACAGATACGCAGTATTTT | CASSLPIAGGGTDTQYF
TRBJ1-1 | . | TRBV14 | . | TGTGCCAGCAGCCAGATCCACAGGGAAGCTTTCTTT | CASSQIHREAFF